This T cell receptor (beta chain) emerged from a study of T cell changes during pregnancy in multiple sclerosis. The method was immunoSEQ multiplex PCR; TCRdb's version includes in-frame clones alone and lacks a portion of them. The table shows some 71,000 clones, with roughly nine tenths occurring only once. The clonotype was recovered from a female donor in good health, enrolled as a control in a pregnancy study. Sequenced here: CD4+ T cells from peripheral blood mononuclear cells, sampled in the third trimester of pregnancy.

CDR3 sequence (DNA): TGTGCCAGCAGTTACCAGGGCCTGAAGGAAAAACTGTTTTTT. Amino acid sequence: CASSYQGLKEKLFF. The chain couples TRBV6-6 to TRBJ1-4; the D gene is possibly TRBD1 (5 bases). This CDR3 is 14 amino acids long. CDR1 and CDR2 from the germline V gene are MNHNY and SVGAGI (reference sequence). V lost 2 bases, J lost 8 bases, and 12 bases lay in between.